This T cell receptor beta chain comes out of a study of shared clonotypes between healthy human individuals. Authors' processing steps: Filtering was not the same, since immunoSEQ gave junction-only sequences without quality scores. Produced via immunoSEQ multiplex PCR; TCRdb's table is partial and in-frame only. V and J calls plus clone size are reproduced from that table; the DNA served to infer D and trimming. The sample holds around 480,000 clones, approximately 79% seen once. Genomic DNA, for the unsorted samples, came from about 90 million PBMCs. With V trimmed by 6 bases and J by 4 bases, 11 bases remained unmatched. The CDR3 totals 16 residues. Germline CDR1 and CDR2: MNHNY and SVGAGI (reference sequence).

Sequenced input: PBMCs. The chain joins TRBV6-6 to TRBJ1-2; 10 nucleotides align to TRBD1. The clonotype comes from a middle-aged woman in good health. Some clones in this sample may be carry-over from other donors' samples. CDR3 residues: CASRASGTGDGYGYTF. The CDR3 coding sequence is TGTGCCAGCAGAGCCTCCGGGACAGGGGATGGCTATGGCTACACCTTC.